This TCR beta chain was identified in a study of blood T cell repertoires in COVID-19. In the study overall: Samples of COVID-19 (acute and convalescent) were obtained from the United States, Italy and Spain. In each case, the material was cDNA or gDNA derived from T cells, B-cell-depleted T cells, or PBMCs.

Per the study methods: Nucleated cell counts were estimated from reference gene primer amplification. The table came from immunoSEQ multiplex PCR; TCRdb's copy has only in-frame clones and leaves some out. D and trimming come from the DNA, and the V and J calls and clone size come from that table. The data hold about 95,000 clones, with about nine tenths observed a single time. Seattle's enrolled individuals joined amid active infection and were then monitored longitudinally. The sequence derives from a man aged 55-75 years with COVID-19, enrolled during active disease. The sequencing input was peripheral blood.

CDR3 sequence reads: CASRHRDREVTQYF. The CDR3 nucleotides read TGTGCCAGCCGTCACCGGGACAGGGAAGTGACCCAGTACTTC. This chain uses TRBV6-5 with TRBJ2-5; 9 nucleotides agree with TRBD1. Germline V gives CDR1 MNHEY, CDR2 SVGAGI. V lost 8 bases, J lost 7 bases, and 11 bases stayed unmatched. The CDR3 extends over 14 amino acids.